Sequencing of this T cell receptor (beta chain) was carried out in a study of tumor-infiltrating lymphocytes in oesophageal squamous cell carcinoma. In its sample, this clonotype was seen a few times. This CDR3 is missing its conserved last phenylalanine or tryptophan, likely due to a read error. No DNA is shown, since the ends of the CDR3 on it are uncertain; the CDR3 is the one TCRdb lists. TCRdb recomputed calls from the PCR reads with MiXCR, one row per CDR3 protein. The sample holds about 24,000 distinct CDR3 sequences, under 50% seen once. This TCR was recovered from a male donor with esophageal squamous cell carcinoma. What was sequenced was esophageal tumor tissue.

The CDR3 region is CASSLGYEQYFGN. The chain combines TRBV14 with TRBJ2-5. The CDR3 is 13 residues long, counting both termini. CDR1 and CDR2 (germline): SGHDN, FVKESK.